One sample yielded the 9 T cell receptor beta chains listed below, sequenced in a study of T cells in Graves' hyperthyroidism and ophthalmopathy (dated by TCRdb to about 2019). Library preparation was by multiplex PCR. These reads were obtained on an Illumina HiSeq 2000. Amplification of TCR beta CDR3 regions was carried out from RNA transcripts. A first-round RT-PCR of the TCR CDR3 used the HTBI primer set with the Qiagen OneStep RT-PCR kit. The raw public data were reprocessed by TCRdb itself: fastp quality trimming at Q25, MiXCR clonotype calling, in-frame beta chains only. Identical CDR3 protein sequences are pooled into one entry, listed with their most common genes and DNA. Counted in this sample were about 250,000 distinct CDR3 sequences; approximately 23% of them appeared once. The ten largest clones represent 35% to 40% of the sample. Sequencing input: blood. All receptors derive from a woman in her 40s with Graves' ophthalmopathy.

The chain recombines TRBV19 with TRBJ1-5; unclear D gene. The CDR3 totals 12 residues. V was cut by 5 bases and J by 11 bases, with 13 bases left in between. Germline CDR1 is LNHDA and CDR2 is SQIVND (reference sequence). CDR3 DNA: TGTGCCAGTAGTCATGGAACTTGGACCCAGCATTTT. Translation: CASSHGTWTQHF.

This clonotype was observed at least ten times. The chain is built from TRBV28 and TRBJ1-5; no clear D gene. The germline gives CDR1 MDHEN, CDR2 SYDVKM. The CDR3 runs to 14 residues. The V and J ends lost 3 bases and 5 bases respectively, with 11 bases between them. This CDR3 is CASSFLQSDQPQHF. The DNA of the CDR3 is TGTGCCAGCAGTTTTTTACAGTCAGATCAGCCCCAGCATTTT. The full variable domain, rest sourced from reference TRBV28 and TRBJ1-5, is DVKVTQSSRYLVKRTGEKVFLECVQDMDHENMFWYRQDPGLGLRLIYFSYDVKMKEKGDIPEGYSVSREKKERFSLILESASTNQTSMYLCASSFLQSDQPQHFGDGTRLSIL.

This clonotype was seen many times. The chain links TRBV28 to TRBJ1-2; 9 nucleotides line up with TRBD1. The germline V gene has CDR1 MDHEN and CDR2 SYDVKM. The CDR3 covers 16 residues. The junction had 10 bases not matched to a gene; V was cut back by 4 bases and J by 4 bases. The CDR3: CASSYVPGQGFYGYTF. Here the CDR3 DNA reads TGTGCCAGCAGTTACGTCCCGGGACAGGGATTCTATGGCTACACCTTC.

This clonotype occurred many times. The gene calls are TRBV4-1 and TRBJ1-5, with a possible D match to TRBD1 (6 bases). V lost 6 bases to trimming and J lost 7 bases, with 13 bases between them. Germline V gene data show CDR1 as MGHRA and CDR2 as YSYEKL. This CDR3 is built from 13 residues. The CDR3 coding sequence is TGCGCCAGCAGTCAGGCACAGGGACAGCCCCAGCATTTT. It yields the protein CASSQAQGQPQHF.

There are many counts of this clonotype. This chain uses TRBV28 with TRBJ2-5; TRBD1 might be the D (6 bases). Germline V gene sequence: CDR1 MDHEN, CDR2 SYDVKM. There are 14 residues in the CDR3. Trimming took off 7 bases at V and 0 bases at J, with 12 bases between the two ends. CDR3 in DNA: TGTGCCAGCATCCAGGGGCTCTACCAAGAGACCCAGTACTTC. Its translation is CASIQGLYQETQYF.

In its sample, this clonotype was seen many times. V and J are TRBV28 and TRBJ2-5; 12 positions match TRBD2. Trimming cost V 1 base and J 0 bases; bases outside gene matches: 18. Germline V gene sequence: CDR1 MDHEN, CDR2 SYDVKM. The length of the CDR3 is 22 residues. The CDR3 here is CASSLSLPRLAGGRGDQETQYF. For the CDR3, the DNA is TGTGCCAGCAGTTTATCCCTACCCCGGCTAGCGGGAGGGCGAGGGGACCAAGAGACCCAGTACTTC.

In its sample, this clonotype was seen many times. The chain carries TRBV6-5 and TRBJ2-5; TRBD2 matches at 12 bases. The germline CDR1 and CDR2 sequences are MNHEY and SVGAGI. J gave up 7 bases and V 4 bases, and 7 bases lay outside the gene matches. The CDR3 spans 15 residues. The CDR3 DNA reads TGTGCCAGCAGTTCCCCGACTAGCGGGAGTCGGACCCAGTACTTC. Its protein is CASSSPTSGSRTQYF.

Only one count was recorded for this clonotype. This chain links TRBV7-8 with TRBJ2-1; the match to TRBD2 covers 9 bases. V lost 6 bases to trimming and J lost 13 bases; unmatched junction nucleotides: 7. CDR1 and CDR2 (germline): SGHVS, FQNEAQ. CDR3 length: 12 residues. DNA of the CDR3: TGTGCCAGCAGTTCTAGCGGGAAGGAACAGTTCTTC. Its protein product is CASSSSGKEQFF. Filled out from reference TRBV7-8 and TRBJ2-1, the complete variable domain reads GAGVSQSPRYKVAKRGQDVALRCDPISGHVSLFWYQQALGQGPEFLTYFQNEAQLDKSGLPSDRFFAERPEGSVSTLKIQRTQQEDSAVYLCASSSSGKEQFFGPGTRLTVL.

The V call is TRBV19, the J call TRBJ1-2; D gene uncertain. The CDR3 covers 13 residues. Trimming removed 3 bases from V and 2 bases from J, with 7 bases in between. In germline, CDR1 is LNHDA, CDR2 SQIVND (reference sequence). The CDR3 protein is CASSIQLNYGYTF. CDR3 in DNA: TGTGCCAGTAGTATCCAACTAAACTATGGCTACACCTTC.